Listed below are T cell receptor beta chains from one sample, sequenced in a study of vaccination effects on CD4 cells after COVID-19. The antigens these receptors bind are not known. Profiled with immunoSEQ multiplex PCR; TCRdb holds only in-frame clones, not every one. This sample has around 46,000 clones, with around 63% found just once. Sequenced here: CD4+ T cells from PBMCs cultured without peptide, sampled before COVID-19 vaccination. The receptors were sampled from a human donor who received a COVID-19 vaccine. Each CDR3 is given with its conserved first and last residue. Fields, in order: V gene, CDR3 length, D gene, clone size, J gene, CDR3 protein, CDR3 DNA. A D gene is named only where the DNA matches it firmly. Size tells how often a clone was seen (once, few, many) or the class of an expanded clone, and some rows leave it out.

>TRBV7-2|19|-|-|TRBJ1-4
CASSLRGTSSLATNEKLFF
TGTGCCAGCAGCTTAAGGGGGACGTCCTCTCTAGCAACTAATGAAAAACTGTTTTTT
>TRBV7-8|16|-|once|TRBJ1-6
CASSLASGARNSPLHF
TGTGCCAGCAGCTTAGCGTCAGGGGCGCGGAATTCACCCCTCCACTTT
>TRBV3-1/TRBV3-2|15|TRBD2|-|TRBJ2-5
CASSNPGLAVETQYF
TGTGCCAGCAGCAATCCGGGACTAGCGGTTGAGACCCAGTACTTC
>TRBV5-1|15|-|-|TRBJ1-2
CASRDYRASRDGYTF
TGCGCCAGCAGGGACTACAGGGCGTCTCGCGATGGCTACACCTTC
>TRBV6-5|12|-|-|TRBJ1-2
CASTSGISRYTF
TGTGCCAGCACCTCAGGGATTTCTCGCTACACCTTC
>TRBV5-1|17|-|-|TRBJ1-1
CASSWGSGGGAGTEAFF
TGCGCCAGCAGCTGGGGATCTGGAGGGGGGGCTGGCACTGAAGCTTTCTTT
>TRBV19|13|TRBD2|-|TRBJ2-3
CASSIAGVSTQYF
TGTGCCAGTAGTATTGCGGGAGTAAGTACGCAGTATTTT
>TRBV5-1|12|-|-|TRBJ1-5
CASSLAGWPQHF
TGCGCCAGCAGCTTGGCCGGGTGGCCCCAGCATTTT
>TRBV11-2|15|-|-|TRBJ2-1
CASSSSVADHNEQFF
TGTGCCAGCAGCTCGTCAGTAGCGGATCACAATGAGCAGTTCTTC
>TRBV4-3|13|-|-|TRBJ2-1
CASSPQPYNEQFF
TGCGCCAGCAGCCCACAGCCATACAATGAGCAGTTCTTC
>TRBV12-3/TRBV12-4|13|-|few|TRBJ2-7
CASRNREVGEQYF
TGTGCCAGCAGAAATAGGGAGGTGGGGGAGCAGTACTTC
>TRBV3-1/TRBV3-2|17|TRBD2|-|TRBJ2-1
CASRGAPPSGGYNEQFF
TGTGCCAGCCGCGGGGCACCTCCTAGCGGGGGCTACAATGAGCAGTTCTTC
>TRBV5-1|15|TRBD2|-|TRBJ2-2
CASSLPGGNTGELFF
TGCGCCAGCAGCTTGCCGGGAGGCAACACCGGGGAGCTGTTTTTT
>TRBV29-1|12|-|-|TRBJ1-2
CSVRQGSNGYTF
TGCAGCGTTAGGCAGGGTTCGAATGGCTACACCTTC
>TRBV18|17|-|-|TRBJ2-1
CASSPRGAGAAYNEQFF
TGTGCCAGCTCACCACGGGGGGCGGGAGCGGCCTACAATGAGCAGTTCTTC
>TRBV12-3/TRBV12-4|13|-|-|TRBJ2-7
CASSFGGPYEQYF
TGTGCCAGCAGTTTCGGGGGGCCCTACGAGCAGTACTTC
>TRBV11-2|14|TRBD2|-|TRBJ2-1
CASSLELVGRTRFF
TGTGCCAGCAGCTTAGAACTAGTCGGGCGGACTAGGTTCTTC
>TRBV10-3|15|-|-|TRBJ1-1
CAISESQRGPTEAFF
TGTGCCATCAGTGAGTCCCAGAGGGGTCCCACTGAAGCTTTCTTT
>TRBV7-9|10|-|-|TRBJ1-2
CAGERDGYTF
TGTGCCGGGGAGAGAGATGGCTACACCTTC
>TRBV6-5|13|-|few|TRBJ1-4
CASSQTSNEKLFF
TGTGCCAGCAGCCAGACAAGTAATGAAAAACTGTTTTTT
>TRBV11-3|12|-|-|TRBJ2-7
CASSLDLDKQYF
TGTGCCAGCAGCTTAGATCTGGACAAGCAGTACTTC
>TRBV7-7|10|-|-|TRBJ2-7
CANRVYEQYF
TGTGCGAACAGGGTTTACGAGCAGTACTTC
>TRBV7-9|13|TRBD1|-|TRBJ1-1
CASSRDRESEAFF
TGTGCCAGCAGCCGCGACAGGGAATCTGAAGCTTTCTTT
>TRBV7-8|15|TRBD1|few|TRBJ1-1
CASSSPGQGTTEAFF
TGTGCCAGCAGCTCTCCGGGACAGGGGACCACTGAAGCTTTCTTT
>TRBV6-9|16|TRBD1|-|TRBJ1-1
CASSMGQGGGTDEAFF
TGTGCCAGCAGTATGGGACAGGGAGGGGGGACGGATGAAGCTTTCTTT
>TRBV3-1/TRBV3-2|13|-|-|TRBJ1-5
CASSQRINQPQHF
TGTGCCAGCAGCCAGCGTATAAATCAGCCCCAGCATTTT
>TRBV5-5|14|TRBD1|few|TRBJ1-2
CASSLRQGALGYTF
TGTGCCAGCAGCCTCCGACAGGGGGCTCTTGGCTACACCTTC
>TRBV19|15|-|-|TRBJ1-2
CASSIGARINYGYTF
TGTGCCAGTAGTATAGGGGCAAGAATTAACTATGGCTACACCTTC